Below, one T cell receptor beta chain is given with its context. Its matching antigen is unknown. This CDR3 has 13 amino acids. V lost 4 bases to trimming and J lost 7 bases, with 17 bases between them. Germline values: CDR1 GTSNPN, CDR2 SVGIG (reference sequence). The data were obtained in a study of CD8 T cells in ankylosing spondylitis. Regarding the study as a whole: A subset of motif variants has previously been described in the synovial fluid and blood of reactive arthritis. Seven to nine highly homologous variants made up a TCR beta motif, and this motif appeared characteristic of ankylosing spondylitis blood.

TCRdb reanalysed the 5' RACE reads using MiXCR and keeps one entry per CDR3 protein. The table lists some 220,000 distinct CDR3 sequences, around 8% of them singletons, with roughly 5% in the top ten. Sequenced: blood, either unsorted or a sorted T cell fraction (not recorded which). This TCR was recovered from a female donor with ankylosing spondylitis or in good health (not recorded which). This rearrangement joins TRBV30 to TRBJ2-7, with D possibly being TRBD1 (5 bases). CDR3 nucleotides: TGTGCCTGGACCTCTAAAGGGGTAGGAGAGCAGTACTTC. Its protein product is CAWTSKGVGEQYF. The whole variable domain, filled in from reference TRBV30 and TRBJ2-7, reads SQTIHQWPATLVQPVGSPLSLECTVEGTSNPNLYWYRQAAGRGLQLLFYSVGIGQISSEVPQNLSASRPQDRQFILSSKKLLLSDSGFYLCAWTSKGVGEQYFGPGTRLTVT.